One sample yielded the 11 T cell receptor beta chains listed below, sequenced in a study of blood T cell repertoires in COVID-19 (TCRdb year 2020). The library was obtained by the immunoSEQ multiplex PCR assay. TCRdb carries this immuneACCESS record with in-frame sequences only. Its versions omit some clonotypes, under half of them owing to an unresolved V gene in the studies checked, with the rest unexplained. The sample yields about 250,000 clones; about four fifths were counted once. The ten largest clonotypes hold about 3.8% of the sample. The sample consisted of PBMCs or T cells enriched from blood (not recorded which). All receptors derive from a woman in her thirties or forties who had been exposed to COVID-19.

This chain uses TRBV4-2 with TRBJ1-2; tentative D call: TRBD1 (5 bases). The CDR3 length is 14 residues. Germline CDR1 is LGHNA and CDR2 is YNFKEQ. The V end lost 0 bases, the J end lost 8 bases, and 13 bases lay between the germline ends. The CDR3 region is CASSQDWGDRGYTF. Here the CDR3 DNA reads TGTGCCAGCAGCCAAGATTGGGGGGATAGGGGCTACACCTTC.

The V and J genes are TRBV7-2 and TRBJ1-2; 12 nucleotides line up with TRBD1. This CDR3 is 16 amino acids long. The germline CDR1 and CDR2 sequences are SGHTA and FQGNSA. J gave up 7 bases and V 5 bases, and 11 bases lay outside the gene matches. The CDR3 spells CASSTGTQGQGAGYTF. DNA for the CDR3: TGTGCCAGCAGCACCGGGACTCAGGGACAGGGGGCTGGCTACACCTTC. Combining the CDR3 with reference TRBV7-2 and TRBJ1-2 gives the whole variable domain GAGVSQSPSNKVTEKGKDVELRCDPISGHTALYWYRQSLGQGLEFLIYFQGNSAPDKSGLPSDRFSAERTGGSVSTLTIQRTQQEDSAVYLCASSTGTQGQGAGYTFGSGTRLTVV.

The chain carries TRBV18 and TRBJ1-4; TRBD1 agrees at 7 bases. The germline V gene encodes CDR1 KGHSH and CDR2 LQKENI. The CDR3 covers 13 residues. The ends lost 5 bases at V and 6 bases at J; junction bases unmatched: 3. This CDR3 reads CASSVGQDEKLFF. The CDR3 DNA follows: TGTGCCAGCTCAGTAGGACAGGATGAAAAACTGTTTTTT. The full variable domain, completed using reference TRBV18 and TRBJ1-4, is NAGVMQNPRHLVRRRGQEARLRCSPMKGHSHVYWYRQLPEEGLKFMVYLQKENIIDESGMPKERFSAEFPKEGPSILRIQQVVRGDSAAYFCASSVGQDEKLFFGSGTQLSVL.

The rearrangement joins TRBV27 to TRBJ2-6; D remains unclear. V was clipped by 5 bases and J by 0 bases, with 5 bases between them. CDR1 and CDR2 from the germline V gene are MNHEY and SMNVEV (reference sequence). The CDR3 runs 14 residues. As DNA, the CDR3 is TGTGCCAGCAGTCGGTACTCTGGGGCCAACGTCCTGACTTTC. Translation gives CASSRYSGANVLTF.

This sequence joins TRBV9 and TRBJ2-1; 10 bases match TRBD2. V lost 3 bases, J lost 5 bases, and 8 bases stayed unmatched. The germline V gene encodes CDR1 SGDLS and CDR2 YYNGEE. The CDR3 covers 16 residues. The CDR3 nucleotides read TGTGCCAGCAGCGCGCTCCTAGCGGGGGCCGACAATGAGCAGTTCTTC. Translating gives CASSALLAGADNEQFF.

This chain connects TRBV7-3 to TRBJ2-7, with a tentative D call TRBD1 (5 bases). CDR3 length equals 12 residues. Trimming left V 3 bases short and J 6 bases short, with 9 bases between. CDR1 is SGHTA and CDR2 is FQGTGA in the germline V gene. CDR3 DNA sequence: TGTGCCAGCAGCTTCGCAGGGCGCGAGCAGTACTTC. It encodes CASSFAGREQYF.

This chain uses TRBV9 with TRBJ2-3, with D perhaps TRBD2 (6 bases). CDR3 length: 14 residues. V gave up 4 bases and J gave up 5 bases, with 14 bases separating them. Germline lookup yields CDR1 SGDLS and CDR2 YYNGEE. In nucleotides, the CDR3 is TGTGCCAGCAGCCCCTCAGGGAGGAGAGATACGCAGTATTTT. The encoded protein is CASSPSGRRDTQYF.

This rearrangement joins TRBV7-6 to TRBJ2-1; 9 nucleotides match TRBD2. The CDR3 has 14 amino acids. Trimming took 5 bases from V and 8 from J; bases not matched to a gene: 7. Germline CDR1 reads SGHVS; CDR2 reads FNYEAQ. The CDR3 bases are TGTGCCAGCAGCCGGACTAGCGCGGCAGATGAGCAGTTCTTC. It encodes CASSRTSAADEQFF.

J is TRBJ1-5 and V is TRBV28; D gene unclear. Germline V lookup: CDR1 MDHEN, CDR2 SYDVKM. Trimming removed 3 bases from V and 3 bases from J, with 9 bases in between. The CDR3 contains 14 residues. The CDR3 DNA is TGTGCCAGCAGTTTCCTAGCACCCAATCAGCCCCAGCATTTT. As protein: CASSFLAPNQPQHF. The whole variable domain, filled in from reference TRBV28 and TRBJ1-5, reads DVKVTQSSRYLVKRTGEKVFLECVQDMDHENMFWYRQDPGLGLRLIYFSYDVKMKEKGDIPEGYSVSREKKERFSLILESASTNQTSMYLCASSFLAPNQPQHFGDGTRLSIL.

This clone was counted ten times or more. This chain connects TRBV11-2 to TRBJ2-1; TRBD2 matches at 9 bases. Germline V gene lookup returns CDR1 SGHAT and CDR2 FQNNGV. The CDR3 extends over 15 amino acids. Trimming at V came to 5 bases and at J to 4 bases, leaving 6 bases not matched to a gene. CDR3 region: CASSPRLAVYNEQFF. The CDR3 DNA is TGTGCCAGCAGCCCCCGACTAGCGGTTTACAATGAGCAGTTCTTC.

The chain employs TRBV10-3 and TRBJ2-7; the D gene is possibly TRBD1 (6 bases). Per the germline V gene, CDR1 is ENHRY and CDR2 is SYGVKD. The V end lost 7 bases, the J end lost 2 bases, and 9 bases lay between the germline ends. This CDR3 is built from 12 residues. The CDR3 is CAIKDRTYEQYF. The CDR3 DNA follows: TGTGCCATCAAGGACAGAACCTACGAGCAGTACTTC.